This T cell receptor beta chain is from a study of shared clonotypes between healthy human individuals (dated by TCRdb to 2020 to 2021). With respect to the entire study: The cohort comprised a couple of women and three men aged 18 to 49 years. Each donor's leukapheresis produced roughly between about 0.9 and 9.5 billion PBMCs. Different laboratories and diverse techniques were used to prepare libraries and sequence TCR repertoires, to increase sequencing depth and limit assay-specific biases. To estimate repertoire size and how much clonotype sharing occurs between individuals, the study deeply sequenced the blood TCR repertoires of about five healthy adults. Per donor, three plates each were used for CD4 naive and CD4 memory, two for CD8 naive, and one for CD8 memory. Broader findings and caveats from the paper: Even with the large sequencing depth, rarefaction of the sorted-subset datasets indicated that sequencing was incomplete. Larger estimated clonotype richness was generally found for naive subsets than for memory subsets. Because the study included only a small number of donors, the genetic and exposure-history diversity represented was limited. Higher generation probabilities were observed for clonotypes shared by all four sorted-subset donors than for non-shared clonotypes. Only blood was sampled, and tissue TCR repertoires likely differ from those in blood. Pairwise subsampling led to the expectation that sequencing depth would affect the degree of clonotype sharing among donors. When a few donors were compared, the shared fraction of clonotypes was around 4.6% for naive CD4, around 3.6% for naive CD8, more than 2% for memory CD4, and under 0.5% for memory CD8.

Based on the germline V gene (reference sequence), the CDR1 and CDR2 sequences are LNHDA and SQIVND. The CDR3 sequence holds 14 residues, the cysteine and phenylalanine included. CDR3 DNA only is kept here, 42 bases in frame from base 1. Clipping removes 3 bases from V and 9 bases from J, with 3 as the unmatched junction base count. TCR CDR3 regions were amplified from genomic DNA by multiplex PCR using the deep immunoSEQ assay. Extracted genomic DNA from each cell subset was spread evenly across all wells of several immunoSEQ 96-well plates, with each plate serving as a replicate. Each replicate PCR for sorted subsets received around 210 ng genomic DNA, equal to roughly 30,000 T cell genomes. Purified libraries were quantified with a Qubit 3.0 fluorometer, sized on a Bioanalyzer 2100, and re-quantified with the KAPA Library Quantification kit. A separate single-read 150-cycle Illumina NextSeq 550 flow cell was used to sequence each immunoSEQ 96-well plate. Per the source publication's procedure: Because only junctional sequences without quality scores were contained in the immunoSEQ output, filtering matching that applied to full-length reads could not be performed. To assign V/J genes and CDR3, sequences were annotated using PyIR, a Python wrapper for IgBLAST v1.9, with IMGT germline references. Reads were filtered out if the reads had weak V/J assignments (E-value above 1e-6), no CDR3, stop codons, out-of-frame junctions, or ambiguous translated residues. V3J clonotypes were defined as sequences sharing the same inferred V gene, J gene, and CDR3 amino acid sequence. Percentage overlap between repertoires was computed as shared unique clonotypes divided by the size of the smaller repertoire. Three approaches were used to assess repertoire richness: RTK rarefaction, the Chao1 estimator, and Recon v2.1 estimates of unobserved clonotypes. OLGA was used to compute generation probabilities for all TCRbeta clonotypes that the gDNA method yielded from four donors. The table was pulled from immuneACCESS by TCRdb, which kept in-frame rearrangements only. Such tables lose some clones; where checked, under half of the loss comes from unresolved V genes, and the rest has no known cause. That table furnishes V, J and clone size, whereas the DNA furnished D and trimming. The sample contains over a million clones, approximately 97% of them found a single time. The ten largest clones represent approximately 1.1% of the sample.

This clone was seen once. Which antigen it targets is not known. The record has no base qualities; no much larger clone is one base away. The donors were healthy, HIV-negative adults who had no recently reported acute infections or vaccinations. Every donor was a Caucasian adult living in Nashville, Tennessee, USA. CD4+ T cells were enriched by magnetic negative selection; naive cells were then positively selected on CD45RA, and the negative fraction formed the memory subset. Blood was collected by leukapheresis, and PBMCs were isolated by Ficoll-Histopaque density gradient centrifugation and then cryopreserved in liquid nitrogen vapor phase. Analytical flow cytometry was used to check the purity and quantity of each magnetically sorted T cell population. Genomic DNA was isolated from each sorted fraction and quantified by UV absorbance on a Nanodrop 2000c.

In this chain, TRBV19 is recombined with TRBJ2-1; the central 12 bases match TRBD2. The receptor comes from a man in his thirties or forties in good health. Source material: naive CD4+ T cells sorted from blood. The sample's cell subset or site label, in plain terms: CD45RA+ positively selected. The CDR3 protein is CASSIGLAGIEQFF. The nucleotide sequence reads TGTGCCAGTAGTATCGGACTAGCGGGAATTGAGCAGTTCTTC.